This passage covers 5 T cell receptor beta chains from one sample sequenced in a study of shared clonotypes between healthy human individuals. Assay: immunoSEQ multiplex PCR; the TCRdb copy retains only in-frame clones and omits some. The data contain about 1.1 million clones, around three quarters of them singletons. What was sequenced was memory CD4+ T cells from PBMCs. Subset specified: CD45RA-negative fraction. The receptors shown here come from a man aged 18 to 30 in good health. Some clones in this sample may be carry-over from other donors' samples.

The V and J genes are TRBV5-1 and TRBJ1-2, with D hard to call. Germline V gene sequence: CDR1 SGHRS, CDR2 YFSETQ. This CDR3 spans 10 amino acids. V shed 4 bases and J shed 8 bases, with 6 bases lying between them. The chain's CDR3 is CASSPEGYTF. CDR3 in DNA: TGCGCCAGCAGCCCCGAGGGCTACACCTTC.

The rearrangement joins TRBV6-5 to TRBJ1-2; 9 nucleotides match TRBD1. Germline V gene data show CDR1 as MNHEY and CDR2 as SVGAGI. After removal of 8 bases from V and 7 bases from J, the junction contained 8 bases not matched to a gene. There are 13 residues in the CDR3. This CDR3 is CASGTGIGVGYTF. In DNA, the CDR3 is TGTGCCAGCGGGACAGGGATTGGGGTTGGCTACACCTTC.

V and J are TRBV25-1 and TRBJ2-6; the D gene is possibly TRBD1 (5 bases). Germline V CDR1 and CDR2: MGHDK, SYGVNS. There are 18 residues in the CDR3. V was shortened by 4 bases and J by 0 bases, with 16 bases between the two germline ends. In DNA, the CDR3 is TGTGCCAGCAGTGCCTTCTCCGCTAGGGGCTCTGGGGCCAACGTCCTGACTTTC. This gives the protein CASSAFSARGSGANVLTF. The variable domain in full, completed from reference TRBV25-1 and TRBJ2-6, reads EADIYQTPRYLVIGTGKKITLECSQTMGHDKMYWYQQDPGMELHLIHYSYGVNSTEKGDLSSESTVSRIRTEHFPLTLESARPSHTSQYLCASSAFSARGSGANVLTFGAGSRLTVL.

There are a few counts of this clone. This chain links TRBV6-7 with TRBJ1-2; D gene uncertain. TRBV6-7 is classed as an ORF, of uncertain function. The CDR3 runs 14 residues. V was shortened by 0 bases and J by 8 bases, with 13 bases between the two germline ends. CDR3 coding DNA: TGTGCCAGCAGTTACTCGATGATTCTGGAGGGCTACACCTTC. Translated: CASSYSMILEGYTF.

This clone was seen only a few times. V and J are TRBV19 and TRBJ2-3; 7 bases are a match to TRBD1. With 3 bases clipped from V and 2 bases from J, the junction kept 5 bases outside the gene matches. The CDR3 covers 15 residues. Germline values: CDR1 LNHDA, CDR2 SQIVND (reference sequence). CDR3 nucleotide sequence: TGTGCCAGTAGTATGAAGGGGGCCCTCACAGATACGCAGTATTTT. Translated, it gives CASSMKGALTDTQYF.